This TCR beta chain was sequenced in a study of T cell responses to AZD1222 COVID-19 vaccine. The study's findings and limits: Spike-specific TCR breadth and depth rose after two AZD1222 doses. At study baseline, merely a handful of AZD1222 recipients were seropositive.

Comments on this clone: The antigen remains undetermined.

Generated by immunoSEQ multiplex PCR, the TCRdb table keeps only in-frame clones and is missing some. Here the sample spans 55,000 to 75,000 clones, roughly 85% being singletons. The sequenced sample was peripheral blood, obtained on day 0 of AZD1222 vaccination. This TCR came from an adult in good health.

CDR3: CASSSPVLNRSGAFF. In DNA, the CDR3 is TGTGCCAGCAGTTCACCGGTATTGAACAGGAGTGGAGCTTTCTTT. The rearrangement joins TRBV28 to TRBJ1-1; D possibly corresponds to TRBD1 (5 bases). There are 15 residues in the CDR3. V was shortened by 4 bases and J by 10 bases, with 22 bases between the two germline ends. The germline V gene has CDR1 MDHEN and CDR2 SYDVKM. Filled out from reference TRBV28 and TRBJ1-1, the complete variable domain reads DVKVTQSSRYLVKRTGEKVFLECVQDMDHENMFWYRQDPGLGLRLIYFSYDVKMKEKGDIPEGYSVSREKKERFSLILESASTNQTSMYLCASSSPVLNRSGAFFGQGTRLTVV.